This T cell receptor (beta chain) was captured in a study of PD-L1 blockade in urothelial cancer. Study background: It was at some point between 2014 and 2016 that patients started atezolizumab at 1,200 mg intravenously every 3 weeks. Median blood clonality was around 0.074, with some 89,000 unique TCRs. Analyzed time points were 3 weeks (second dose) and 6 weeks after therapy began.

TCRdb keeps only in-frame clones here, not all; method: immunoSEQ multiplex PCR. In the table there are fewer than 45,000 clones, 82% of which are singletons. There were between 1 and 8 samples from each patient, taken pretreatment and on-treatment. The source material was PBMCs, sampled around atezolizumab (anti-PD-L1) treatment. The clonotype was recovered from a man in his 70s with urothelial cancer.

This CDR3 reads CASSYEQGTQYF. The CDR3 nucleotides are TGTGCCAGCAGCTACGAACAGGGGACGCAGTATTTT. V is TRBV11-1 and J is TRBJ2-3; 7 nucleotides agree with TRBD1. The germline V gene encodes CDR1 SGHAT and CDR2 FQDESV (reference sequence). The trim removed 4 bases at V and 9 bases at J, leaving 4 bases unmatched. The CDR3 runs to 12 residues.